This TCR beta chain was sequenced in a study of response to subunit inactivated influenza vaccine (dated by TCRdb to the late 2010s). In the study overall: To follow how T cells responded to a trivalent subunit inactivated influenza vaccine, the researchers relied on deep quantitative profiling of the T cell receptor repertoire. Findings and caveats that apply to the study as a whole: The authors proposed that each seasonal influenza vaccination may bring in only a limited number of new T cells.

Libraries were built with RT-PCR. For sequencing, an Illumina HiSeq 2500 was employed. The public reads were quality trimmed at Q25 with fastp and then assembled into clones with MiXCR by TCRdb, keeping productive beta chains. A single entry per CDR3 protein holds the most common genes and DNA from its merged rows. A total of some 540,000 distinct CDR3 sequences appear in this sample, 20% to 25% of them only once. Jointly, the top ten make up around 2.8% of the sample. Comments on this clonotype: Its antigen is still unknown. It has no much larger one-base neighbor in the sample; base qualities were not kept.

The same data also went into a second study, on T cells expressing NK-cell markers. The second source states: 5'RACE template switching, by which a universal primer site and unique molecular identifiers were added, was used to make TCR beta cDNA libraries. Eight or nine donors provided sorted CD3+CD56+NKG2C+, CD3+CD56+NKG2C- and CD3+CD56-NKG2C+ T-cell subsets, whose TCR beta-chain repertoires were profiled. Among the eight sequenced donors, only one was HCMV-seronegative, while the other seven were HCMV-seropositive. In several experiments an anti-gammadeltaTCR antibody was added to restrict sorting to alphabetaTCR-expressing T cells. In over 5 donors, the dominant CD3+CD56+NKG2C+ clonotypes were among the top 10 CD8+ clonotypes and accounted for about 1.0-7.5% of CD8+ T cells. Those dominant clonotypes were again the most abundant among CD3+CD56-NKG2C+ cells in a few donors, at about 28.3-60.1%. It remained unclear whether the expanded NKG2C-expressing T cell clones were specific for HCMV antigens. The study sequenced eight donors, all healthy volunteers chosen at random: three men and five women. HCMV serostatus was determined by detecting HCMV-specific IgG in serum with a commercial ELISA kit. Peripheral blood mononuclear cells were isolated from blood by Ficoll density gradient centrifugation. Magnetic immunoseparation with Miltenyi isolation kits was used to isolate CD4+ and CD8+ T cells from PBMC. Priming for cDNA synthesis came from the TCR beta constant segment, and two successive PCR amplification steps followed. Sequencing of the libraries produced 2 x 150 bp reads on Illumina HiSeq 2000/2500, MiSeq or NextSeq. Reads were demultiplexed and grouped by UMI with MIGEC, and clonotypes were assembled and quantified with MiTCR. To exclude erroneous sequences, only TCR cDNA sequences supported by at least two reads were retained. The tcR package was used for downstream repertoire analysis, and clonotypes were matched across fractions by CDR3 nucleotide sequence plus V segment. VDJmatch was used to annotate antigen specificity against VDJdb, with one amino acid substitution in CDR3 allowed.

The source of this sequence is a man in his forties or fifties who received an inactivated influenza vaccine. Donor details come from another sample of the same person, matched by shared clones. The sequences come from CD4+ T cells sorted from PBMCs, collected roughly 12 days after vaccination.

The CDR3 corresponds to CASSLGQFSSGANVLTF. In nucleotide form, the sequence is TGTGCCAGCAGCTTGGGCCAGTTTTCCTCTGGGGCCAACGTCCTGACTTTC. This sequence uses TRBV7-9 and TRBJ2-6; no D gene call is confident. V and J lose 3 bases and 0 bases, and a span of 12 bases separates them. The CDR3 runs 17 residues from the cysteine to the phenylalanine. Only CDR3 DNA is held: 51 bases, read in frame from base 1. The germline V gene (reference sequence) yields SEHNR for CDR1 and FQNEAQ for CDR2.